One sample yielded the 16 T cell receptor beta chains listed below, sequenced in a study of CD8+CD57+ T cells in acquired aplastic anemia. Profiling that covered TCR beta VDJ and CDR3 relied on genomic DNA as its template. TCRdb re-called the reads through MiXCR, storing one row per CDR3 protein. The sample has about 210,000 distinct CDR3 sequences, 30% to 35% seen once. The material sequenced was sorted CD4+, CD8+, or CD8+CD57+ T cells (not recorded which) from PBMCs. Receptors were obtained from a human donor in good health, serving as a control.

The chain carries TRBV25-1 and TRBJ2-7; TRBD1 agrees at 9 bases. The CDR3 has 16 amino acids. Germline CDR1 MGHDK, CDR2 SYGVNS. Trimming removed 8 bases from V and 4 bases from J; junction bases left unmatched: 15. In DNA form, the CDR3 reads TGTGCCAGCGTATCAATACCGGGACAGGGTGGTTACGAGCAGTACTTC. Amino acids: CASVSIPGQGGYEQYF.

This clonotype occurred many times. The V gene is TRBV20-1, the J gene TRBJ2-1, with 9 bases matching TRBD2. This CDR3 is built from 14 residues. The germline V gene has CDR1 DFQATT and CDR2 SNEGSKA (reference sequence). The trim removed 7 bases at V and 8 bases at J, leaving 12 bases unmatched. CDR3 sequence: CSGGAGLADDEQFF. The CDR3 coding sequence is TGCAGTGGTGGGGCGGGACTAGCTGACGATGAGCAGTTCTTC.

This clonotype has more than one count but fewer than ten. V gene TRBV27 combines with J gene TRBJ1-2; D might be TRBD1 (5 bases). CDR3 length: 17 residues. Germline lookup yields CDR1 MNHEY and CDR2 SMNVEV (reference sequence). V was shortened by 0 bases and J by 3 bases, with 17 bases between the two germline ends. The CDR3 DNA is TGTGCCAGCAGTTTATCTTATCAGGGTTGGGAATACTATGGCTACACCTTC. Protein sequence: CASSLSYQGWEYYGYTF.

V and J are TRBV2 and TRBJ2-7, with 7 nucleotides matching TRBD1. The CDR3 totals 13 residues. Trimming cost V 7 bases and J 2 bases; bases outside gene matches: 5. CDR1 SNHLY and CDR2 FYNNEI come from the germline V gene. The CDR3 bases are TGTGCCAGCAATGGACAGGACACCTACGAGCAGTACTTC. Its translation is CASNGQDTYEQYF.

CDR3 protein: CASSEFGQGSTNEKLFF. The CDR3 nucleotides are TGTGCCAGCAGTGAATTCGGGCAGGGAAGCACTAATGAAAAACTGTTTTTT. The rearrangement joins TRBV25-1 to TRBJ1-4, with D perhaps TRBD1 (5 bases). Trimming took 1 base from V and 2 from J, leaving 14 bases between them. This CDR3 comprises 17 residues. CDR1 is MGHDK and CDR2 is SYGVNS in the germline V gene. Together with reference TRBV25-1 and TRBJ1-4, the CDR3 gives the full variable domain: EADIYQTPRYLVIGTGKKITLECSQTMGHDKMYWYQQDPGMELHLIHYSYGVNSTEKGDLSSESTVSRIRTEHFPLTLESARPSHTSQYLCASSEFGQGSTNEKLFFGSGTQLSVL.

This clonotype was detected only a few times. This chain connects TRBV3-1 to TRBJ1-2; possibly TRBD1 for D (5 bases). The CDR3 loop spans 15 amino acids. Germline values: CDR1 LGHDT, CDR2 YNNKEL (reference sequence). V lost 0 bases, J lost 4 bases, and 12 bases lay in between. The DNA of the CDR3 is TGTGCCAGCAGCCAAGAGACCGGGACGGTCTATGGCTACACCTTC. As protein: CASSQETGTVYGYTF. Filled out from reference TRBV3-1 and TRBJ1-2, the complete variable domain reads DTAVSQTPKYLVTQMGNDKSIKCEQNLGHDTMYWYKQDSKKFLKIMFSYNNKELIINETVPNRFSPKSPDKAHLNLHINSLELGDSAVYFCASSQETGTVYGYTFGSGTRLTVV.

This clonotype was recorded at least ten times. CDR3 coding DNA: TGCAGTGCTAGAGGGACAGTATTTGCGGGCTACACCTTC. This translates into CSARGTVFAGYTF. V and J are TRBV20-1 and TRBJ1-2; weak D call: TRBD1 (6 bases). CDR3 size: 13 residues. Germline CDR1 is DFQATT and CDR2 is SNEGSKA (reference sequence). The V gene lost 1 base and the J gene lost 8 bases, with 14 bases spanning the gap.

The rearrangement joins TRBV20-1 to TRBJ1-2; 10 bases agree with TRBD1. This CDR3 comprises 14 residues. The germline CDR1 and CDR2 sequences are DFQATT and SNEGSKA (reference sequence). With 3 bases clipped from V and 10 bases from J, the junction kept 11 bases outside the gene matches. The CDR3 DNA reads as TGCAGTGCTAGGGCGGACAGGGGGGCTCGGGACTACACCTTC. Protein sequence: CSARADRGARDYTF.

This clonotype was found a few times. The chain employs TRBV19 and TRBJ2-1, with TRBD1 identical over 10 bases. This CDR3 comprises 17 residues. Losses at the gene ends were 0 bases for V and 4 bases for J; bases not matched to a gene: 6. The germline V gene has CDR1 LNHDA and CDR2 SQIVND (reference sequence). For the CDR3, the DNA is TGTGCCAGTAGTATAGAATGGACAGGGGGTAGGTACAATGAGCAGTTCTTC. Translating gives CASSIEWTGGRYNEQFF.

In its sample, this clonotype was seen a few times. A much bigger clone sits one base away, suggesting this may be a read error. V and J are TRBV20-1 and TRBJ2-3; D unresolved. The germline V gene has CDR1 DFQATT and CDR2 SNEGSKA (reference sequence). The CDR3 loop spans 12 amino acids. In DNA, the CDR3 is TGCAGCGTATTTAGTGGCGCAGATACGCAGTATTTT. This sequence encodes CSVFSGADTQYF.

This clonotype was counted ten times or more. The chain carries TRBV19 and TRBJ2-7; TRBD1 agrees at 8 bases. The germline CDR1 and CDR2 sequences are LNHDA and SQIVND (reference sequence). This CDR3 is built from 14 residues. J lost 4 bases, V lost 5 bases, and 7 bases had no gene match. In DNA, the CDR3 is TGTGCCAGTAGTCCCTGGACAGGGTGGTACGAGCAGTACTTC. Its protein product is CASSPWTGWYEQYF.

This clonotype appeared many times. This sequence joins TRBV6-5 and TRBJ2-7, with 11 bases lining up with TRBD1. Germline lookup yields CDR1 MNHEY and CDR2 SVGAGI. V was clipped by 2 bases and J by 7 bases; unmatched bases: 7. CDR3 length equals 15 residues. CDR3 in DNA: TGTGCCAGCAGTTACCACGGACAGGGGGCGAAGGAGCAGTACTTC. Encoded protein: CASSYHGQGAKEQYF.

This clonotype was counted many times. The chain recombines TRBV5-1 with TRBJ2-5, with D possibly being TRBD1 (6 bases). Germline V gene sequence: CDR1 SGHRS, CDR2 YFSETQ. V was cut by 0 bases and J by 4 bases, with 13 bases left in between. The CDR3 extends over 15 amino acids. CDR3 DNA sequence: TGCGCCAGCAGCTTGGTGGCAGGGGTAGGAGAGACCCAGTACTTC. Protein product: CASSLVAGVGETQYF.

The table lists this clonotype with a few counts. The gene calls are TRBV5-1 and TRBJ1-5, with D maybe TRBD1 (5 bases). The CDR3 is 16 amino acids. Germline lookup yields CDR1 SGHRS and CDR2 YFSETQ. V shed 0 bases and J shed 3 bases, with 13 bases lying between them. CDR3: CASSLGDGSYNQPQHF. Written as DNA, the CDR3 is TGCGCCAGCAGCTTGGGGGACGGCTCTTACAATCAGCCCCAGCATTTT.

This clonotype was picked up many times. The J gene is TRBJ1-1, the V gene TRBV29-1; D is undetermined. This CDR3 contains 13 residues. The V end was cut by 8 bases, the J end by 0 bases, with 13 bases between. Germline assignment: CDR1 SQVTM and CDR2 ANQGSEA. The CDR3 here is CSPQYGLNTEAFF. CDR3 in DNA: TGCAGCCCACAATACGGGTTGAACACTGAAGCTTTCTTT.

Comment on this clonotype: One end of the junction does not line up with germline, which may come from a read error. This chain uses TRBV25-1 with TRBJ2-7; D possibly uses TRBD1 or TRBD2 (5 bases each). CDR3 length equals 14 residues. Germline V lookup: CDR1 MGHDK, CDR2 SYGVNS. CDR3 protein: CASSQGTQTYEQYF. In nucleotides, the CDR3 is TGCGCCAGCAGCCAAGGGACGCAGACCTACGAGCAGTACTTC.